This entry lists 24 T cell receptor beta chains sequenced from one sample in a study of blood T cell repertoires in COVID-19. The method was immunoSEQ multiplex PCR; TCRdb's version includes in-frame clones alone and lacks a portion of them. The sample gives some 220,000 clones, around 90% of which show up once; around 0.86% is in the top ten. The sequencing input was peripheral blood. The receptors were gathered from a man aged 25-45 years with COVID-19, enrolled during active disease.

The chain couples TRBV21-1 to TRBJ1-1; the listed D gene, TRBD1, was not tested against the DNA. TRBV21-1 is a listed pseudogene. The CDR3 runs to 16 residues. This chain's CDR3 is CASSKGVQGRCTEAFF. CDR3 in DNA: TGTGCCAGCAGCAAAGGTGTACAGGGGCGGTGTACTGAAGCTTTCTTT.

For this clone: Other DNA variants within this sample encode the same CDR3. This sequence joins TRBV7-2 and TRBJ2-1; 12 nucleotides line up with TRBD2. The ends lost 2 bases at V and 7 bases at J; junction bases unmatched: 0. This CDR3 has 14 amino acids. Germline lookup yields CDR1 SGHTA and CDR2 FQGNSA. The CDR3 protein is CASSLLAGGNEQFF. In nucleotides, the CDR3 is TGTGCCAGCAGCTTACTAGCGGGGGGGAATGAGCAGTTCTTC.

This chain joins TRBV27 and TRBJ1-4, with TRBD1 matching over 7 bases. Germline lookup yields CDR1 MNHEY and CDR2 SMNVEV (reference sequence). Losses at the gene ends were 6 bases for V and 5 bases for J; bases not matched to a gene: 9. This CDR3 contains 15 residues. The CDR3 loop reads CASSRYRGFNEKLFF. As DNA, the CDR3 is TGTGCCAGCAGCCGATACAGGGGATTCAATGAAAAACTGTTTTTT.

Here the CDR3 reads CASSQTGGHQPQHF. In nucleotides, the CDR3 is TGTGCCAGCAGCCAGACAGGGGGCCATCAGCCCCAGCATTTT. V usage is TRBV27 and J usage is TRBJ1-5, with 10 bases aligning to TRBD1. The CDR3 is 14 residues long. Germline loops: CDR1 MNHEY, CDR2 SMNVEV (reference sequence). Germline trimming cut 6 bases from V and 5 bases from J; bases unmatched to any gene: 4.

The chain recombines TRBV19 with TRBJ2-3, with D perhaps TRBD2 (7 bases). The CDR3 is 14 amino acids. CDR1 and CDR2 (germline): LNHDA, SQIVND (reference sequence). Between the trimmed V and J ends, which lost 3 bases and 4 bases, there was a span of 11 bases. The CDR3 DNA is TGTGCCAGTAGTATGGTCGGGGGGCCAGATACGCAGTATTTT. This sequence encodes CASSMVGGPDTQYF.

The chain links TRBV19 to TRBJ2-7; 8 positions match TRBD1. Germline CDR1 and CDR2: LNHDA and SQIVND (reference sequence). V gave up 5 bases and J gave up 4 bases; unmatched junction bases: 19. CDR3 length: 18 amino acids. The CDR3 sequence is CASSFSGIQGAIIYEQYF. The CDR3 DNA is TGTGCCAGTAGTTTCTCCGGCATCCAGGGGGCGATAATTTACGAGCAGTACTTC. Looking up the rest from reference TRBV19 and TRBJ2-7 gives the full variable domain: DGGITQSPKYLFRKEGQNVTLSCEQNLNHDAMYWYRQDPGQGLRLIYYSQIVNDFQKGDIAEGYSVSREKKESFPLTVTSAQKNPTAFYLCASSFSGIQGAIIYEQYFGPGTRLTVT.

The J gene is TRBJ1-1, the V gene TRBV5-6; D unresolved. CDR3 length equals 17 residues. Germline V lookup: CDR1 SGHDT, CDR2 YYEEEE. V was pared by 0 bases and J by 0 bases, with 15 bases between. The CDR3 DNA sequence: TGTGCCAGCAGCTTGGCGATCACACAGCTGATGAACACTGAAGCTTTCTTT. Translated, it gives CASSLAITQLMNTEAFF.

The V gene is TRBV18, the J gene TRBJ1-2, with D maybe TRBD1 (6 bases). V was pared by 3 bases and J by 7 bases, with 18 bases between. CDR3 length: 15 amino acids. Looked up from germline, CDR1 is KGHSH and CDR2 is LQKENI. CDR3 protein: CASSPQGIGTTGYTF. The CDR3, as DNA: TGTGCCAGCTCACCTCAGGGGATCGGGACTACTGGCTACACCTTC.

This rearrangement joins TRBV2 to TRBJ1-2, with TRBD1 matching 9 bases. The CDR3 contains 15 residues. The germline V gene encodes CDR1 SNHLY and CDR2 FYNNEI. V was pared by 1 base and J by 6 bases, with 6 bases of the junction left unmatched. In DNA form, the CDR3 reads TGTGCCAGCAGTGAAGGGACAGGGGAGGTTCATGGCTACACCTTC. This codes for CASSEGTGEVHGYTF.

The chain recombines TRBV10-1 with TRBJ1-2; D ambiguous. Trimming cost V 6 bases and J 10 bases, with 12 bases left between them. Germline assignment: CDR1 WNHNN and CDR2 SYGVQD (reference sequence). There are 11 residues in the CDR3. The CDR3 region is CASSPQEDYTF. The CDR3 DNA is TGCGCCAGCAGCCCCCAAGAGGACTACACCTTC.

V usage is TRBV5-1 and J usage is TRBJ2-7, with D possibly matching TRBD2 (6 bases). The V gene lost 4 bases and the J gene lost 0 bases, with 14 bases spanning the gap. Germline loops: CDR1 SGHRS, CDR2 YFSETQ. This CDR3 is built from 15 residues. The CDR3 region is CASSLWDFTSYEQYF. CDR3 bases: TGCGCCAGCAGCCTTTGGGACTTTACCTCCTACGAGCAGTACTTC.

This rearrangement joins TRBV6-6 to TRBJ1-4, with 8 bases lining up with TRBD1. V gave up 7 bases and J gave up 5 bases; unmatched junction bases: 3. Germline loops: CDR1 MNHNY, CDR2 SVGAGI (reference sequence). The CDR3 consists of 13 residues. The DNA for the CDR3 is TGTGCCAGCAACGGACAGGGCAATGAAAAACTGTTTTTT. Protein product: CASNGQGNEKLFF.

The V call is TRBV5-6, the J call TRBJ2-4; 11 nucleotides match TRBD2. Trimming took 4 bases from V and 3 from J; bases not matched to a gene: 6. The CDR3 length is 16 residues. Per germline, CDR1 SGHDT and CDR2 YYEEEE. This CDR3 reads CASSTTSGGLKNIQYF. The DNA for the CDR3 is TGTGCCAGCAGCACTACTAGCGGGGGCCTCAAAAACATTCAGTACTTC.

The V gene is TRBV19, the J gene TRBJ2-1; 11 nucleotides agree with TRBD2. This CDR3 spans 14 amino acids. Germline V CDR1 and CDR2: LNHDA, SQIVND (reference sequence). J lost 3 bases, V lost 8 bases, and 3 bases had no gene match. The CDR3 sequence is CASGGLADYNEQFF. The CDR3 DNA follows: TGTGCCAGTGGGGGACTAGCGGACTACAATGAGCAGTTCTTC.

The chain joins TRBV19 to TRBJ1-5; 11 bases map to TRBD1. Germline V gene data show CDR1 as LNHDA and CDR2 as SQIVND (reference sequence). V lost 7 bases and J lost 5; bases outside the gene matches: 13. This CDR3 spans 17 amino acids. CDR3 sequence reads: CASISPGQGGMHQPQHF. The CDR3 DNA sequence: TGTGCCAGTATATCCCCGGGACAGGGGGGAATGCATCAGCCCCAGCATTTT.

The genes are TRBV6-5 and TRBJ1-2; 8 positions agree with TRBD1. The CDR3 loop spans 15 amino acids. Trimming at V came to 7 bases and at J to 7 bases, leaving 14 bases not matched to a gene. The V gene's germline CDR1 is MNHEY and CDR2 SVGAGI. The CDR3 sequence is CASTAGGGSLSGYTF. The CDR3 nucleotides read TGTGCCAGCACGGCAGGGGGCGGGTCTCTTTCTGGCTACACCTTC.

This chain uses TRBV28 with TRBJ2-2; 8 bases agree with TRBD1. Germline V CDR1 and CDR2: MDHEN, SYDVKM. The CDR3 runs 15 residues. Unmatched junction bases numbered 5, after V lost 6 bases and J lost 2 bases. The CDR3 nucleotides are TGTGCCAGCAGGACCGGACAGGGTAACACCGGGGAGCTGTTTTTT. It yields the protein CASRTGQGNTGELFF. Full variable domain (outside the CDR3, taken from reference TRBV28 and TRBJ2-2): DVKVTQSSRYLVKRTGEKVFLECVQDMDHENMFWYRQDPGLGLRLIYFSYDVKMKEKGDIPEGYSVSREKKERFSLILESASTNQTSMYLCASRTGQGNTGELFFGEGSRLTVL.

This clone was observed once. The chain uses TRBV5-1 and TRBJ2-5, with 7 bases matching TRBD2. CDR1 and CDR2 (germline): SGHRS, YFSETQ. The CDR3 consists of 15 residues. V was clipped by 0 bases and J by 2 bases; unmatched bases: 4. The CDR3 nucleotides read TGCGCCAGCAGCTTGGGTTGGCGGGGGCAAGAGACCCAGTACTTC. Residues: CASSLGWRGQETQYF.

This chain links TRBV20-1 with TRBJ2-4, with D perhaps TRBD2 (5 bases). Trimming stripped 3 bases from V and 0 bases from J, with 15 bases between. Germline assignment: CDR1 DFQATT and CDR2 SNEGSKA (reference sequence). This CDR3 spans 16 amino acids. In nucleotides, the CDR3 is TGCAGTGCTAGTACAAGCGGTATACTAGCCAAAAACATTCAGTACTTC. It specifies CSASTSGILAKNIQYF.

The chain links TRBV12-3 or TRBV12-4 to TRBJ1-2; D not resolved. Trimming took off 6 bases at V and 6 bases at J, with 14 bases between the two ends. This CDR3 contains 13 residues. This CDR3 reads CASSAERANGYTF. The DNA for the CDR3 is TGTGCCAGCAGCGCTGAGAGGGCTAATGGCTACACCTTC.

The rearrangement uses TRBV5-1 and TRBJ2-2, with D maybe TRBD1 (6 bases). CDR1 is SGHRS and CDR2 is YFSETQ in the germline V gene. The V and J ends lost 3 bases and 3 bases respectively, with 9 bases between them. This CDR3 comprises 14 residues. CDR3 protein: CASSSGQHTGELFF. The DNA for the CDR3 is TGCGCCAGCAGCTCCGGACAGCACACCGGGGAGCTGTTTTTT.

The V call is TRBV5-4, the J call TRBJ2-7; 8 nucleotides match TRBD1. CDR1 SGHNT and CDR2 YYREEE come from the germline V gene (reference sequence). There are 15 residues in the CDR3. The junction had 7 bases not matched to a gene; V was cut back by 0 bases and J by 5 bases. The CDR3 is CASSLAASGGNEQYF. The CDR3 DNA reads as TGTGCCAGCAGCTTGGCCGCTTCAGGGGGCAACGAGCAGTACTTC. Full variable domain (outside the CDR3, taken from reference TRBV5-4 and TRBJ2-7): ETGVTQSPTHLIKTRGQQVTLRCSSQSGHNTVSWYQQALGQGPQFIFQYYREEENGRGNFPPRFSGLQFPNYSSELNVNALELDDSALYLCASSLAASGGNEQYFGPGTRLTVT.

The chain employs TRBV15 and TRBJ2-2; a possible D gene is TRBD1 (5 bases). CDR3 size: 17 residues. CDR1 and CDR2 (germline): LNHNV, YYDKDF (reference sequence). V was cut by 0 bases and J by 6 bases, with 17 bases left in between. For the CDR3, the DNA is TGTGCCACCAGCAGAGATTTAGGGGCTGGGTTCCCCGGGGAGCTGTTTTTT. Protein sequence: CATSRDLGAGFPGELFF.

The CDR3 nucleotides read TGTGCCATCAGTGAGAAGTTCAGCGGGGAGCTGTTTTTT. This translates into CAISEKFSGELFF. The gene calls are TRBV10-3 and TRBJ2-2; D gene unclear. Deletions cut 2 bases from V and 7 bases from J, with 8 bases between. CDR1 and CDR2 from the germline V gene are ENHRY and SYGVKD. The CDR3 length is 13 residues.